This entry describes one T cell receptor beta chain. The data derive from a study of cytomegalovirus exposure and HLA in healthy donors. The wider study: Earlier findings included some 120 million unique TCR beta sequences obtained from some 180 million T cells. Among the 350 to 500 donors who were genotyped, approximately 84% fell in the genetic ancestry cluster that is associated with self-reported Caucasian donors.

V shed 5 bases, J shed 2 bases, and the junction held 5 bases outside the gene matches. This CDR3 is built from 16 residues. Looked up from germline, CDR1 is SGHRS and CDR2 is YFSETQ. The PCR made use of 60 Vbeta and 13 Jbeta primers. The table came from immunoSEQ multiplex PCR; TCRdb's copy has only in-frame clones and leaves some out. The data show approximately 70,000 clones, 72% seen once. This sequence originates from a middle-aged woman in good health and CMV-seropositive. The rearrangement uses TRBV5-1 and TRBJ2-2; 11 bases agree with TRBD1. Specimen: PBMCs. The CDR3 region has the DNA TGCGCCAGCAGAGGGGACAGGGGGAAAAACACCGGGGAGCTGTTTTTT. Its translation: CASRGDRGKNTGELFF.